Sequencing of this T cell receptor beta chain was carried out in a study of T cell responses to AZD1222 COVID-19 vaccine. There are 16 residues in the CDR3. After removal of 1 base from V and 5 bases from J, the junction contained 10 bases not matched to a gene. Germline assignment: CDR1 MNHNY and CDR2 SVGAGI (reference sequence). A word on this clone: What it binds is unknown.

Method: immunoSEQ multiplex PCR; TCRdb's copy keeps in-frame clones and lacks some. Among 110,000 to 150,000 clones listed, roughly 93% were seen once. Regarding the study as a whole: Spike-specific TCR breadth and depth both grew after two AZD1222 doses.

The source is an adult who received the AZD1222 COVID-19 vaccine. V gene TRBV6-6 combines with J gene TRBJ1-1; 7 nucleotides match TRBD1. Sequencing was performed on peripheral blood, taken 28 days after the second AZD1222 dose. CDR3 DNA: TGTGCCAGCAGTTACTATAGTCTGGACAGGACAACTGAAGCTTTCTTT. Translation gives CASSYYSLDRTTEAFF.